The 28 T cell receptor beta chains given below trace back to one sample, sequenced in a study of monozygotic twins with inflammatory bowel disease. TCRdb reanalyzed the 5' RACE reads and collapses them to one entry per CDR3 protein, without DNA. Recorded for this sample: under 200,000 distinct CDR3 sequences. The sequencing sample was made of blood. The receptor source for this set is a human donor with ulcerative colitis or Crohn's disease, or a healthy co-twin of an affected twin (not recorded which).

V and J are TRBV3-1 and TRBJ2-7; TCRdb gives TRBD2 as the D gene, but with no DNA this cannot be confirmed. CDR1 and CDR2 (germline): LGHDT, YNNKEL (reference sequence). This CDR3 is 12 amino acids long. Here the CDR3 reads CASSQGEGEQYF.

This chain connects TRBV5-1 to TRBJ2-1; checking the TCRdb D call of TRBD2 is not possible without DNA. This CDR3 is 17 amino acids long. Germline V gives CDR1 SGHRS, CDR2 YFSETQ. The CDR3 loop reads CASSLSLAQAPYNEQFF.

This chain connects TRBV6-5 to TRBJ1-6; the D gene TCRdb calls, TRBD1, cannot be checked with no DNA. This CDR3 is 19 amino acids long. The germline gives CDR1 MNHEY, CDR2 SVGAGI. CDR3 loop: CASSYTLPGTAHSGSPLHF.

The chain joins TRBV2 to TRBJ2-1. This CDR3 has 15 amino acids. Germline CDR1 SNHLY, CDR2 FYNNEI. The CDR3 sequence is CASSEGSVTYNEQFF.

The rearrangement joins TRBV4-1 to TRBJ2-3; the D gene TCRdb calls, TRBD2, cannot be checked with no DNA. The CDR3 has 16 amino acids. The germline gives CDR1 MGHRA, CDR2 YSYEKL. CDR3 sequence reads: CASSRGLAGYTDTQYF.

CDR3 sequence reads: CASSQATSGIPEQFF. The chain links TRBV4-2 to TRBJ2-1; TCRdb calls TRBD2, which cannot be checked without DNA. The germline V gene encodes CDR1 LGHNA and CDR2 YNFKEQ. The CDR3 spans 15 residues.

The chain links TRBV5-6 to TRBJ2-3. This CDR3 contains 14 residues. The germline V gene has CDR1 SGHDT and CDR2 YYEEEE. The CDR3 loop reads CASSFPTSTDTQYF.

The genes are TRBV7-6 and TRBJ2-7; the TCRdb call, TRBD2, lacks DNA for checking. This CDR3 contains 19 residues. Germline CDR1 reads SGHVS; CDR2 reads FNYEAQ. The chain's CDR3 is CASSSPLYSGTSGSGEQYF.

The chain joins TRBV7-2 to TRBJ1-1. This CDR3 spans 14 amino acids. The V gene's germline CDR1 is SGHTA and CDR2 FQGNSA. The CDR3: CASSFSPVGTEAFF.

The chain recombines TRBV6-1 with TRBJ2-2; the D call from TCRdb, TRBD2, cannot be confirmed without DNA. The V gene's germline CDR1 is MNHNS and CDR2 SASEGT. This CDR3 comprises 14 residues. CDR3 in amino acids: CASSEKGPAGELFF.

This chain connects TRBV5-1 to TRBJ2-5; the TRBD1 assignment by TCRdb is unverifiable without DNA. This CDR3 has 14 residues. CDR1 and CDR2 from the germline V gene are SGHRS and YFSETQ. The CDR3 loop reads CASSLDRGGETQYF.

J is TRBJ1-2 and V is TRBV6-1; TCRdb returns TRBD1, unconfirmable since there is no DNA. Germline V gene lookup returns CDR1 MNHNS and CDR2 SASEGT. The CDR3 length is 15 residues. The CDR3 is CASSEPGSQFYGYTF.

The chain joins TRBV5-1 to TRBJ2-1. The CDR3 loop spans 16 amino acids. Germline CDR1 SGHRS, CDR2 YFSETQ. The CDR3 sequence: CASSLRTAASYNEQFF. Drawing the rest from reference TRBV5-1 and TRBJ2-1, the complete variable domain is KAGVTQTPRYLIKTRGQQVTLSCSPISGHRSVSWYQQTPGQGLQFLFEYFSETQRNKGNFPGRFSGRQFSNSRSEMNVSTLELGDSALYLCASSLRTAASYNEQFFGPGTRLTVL.

The chain recombines TRBV5-4 with TRBJ1-6. Looked up from germline, CDR1 is SGHNT and CDR2 is YYREEE (reference sequence). This CDR3 has 14 amino acids. This CDR3 reads CASSLGEGNSPLHF.

CDR3 in amino acids: CASSLTGHYTGELFF. The rearrangement joins TRBV28 to TRBJ2-2; TCRdb proposes TRBD1, but this gene call is untestable without DNA. CDR1 is MDHEN and CDR2 is SYDVKM in the germline V gene. This CDR3 comprises 15 residues.

This chain connects TRBV7-3 to TRBJ2-1. Looked up from germline, CDR1 is SGHTA and CDR2 is FQGTGA. The CDR3 contains 13 residues. This chain's CDR3 is CASSQDNYNEQFF.

The chain is built from TRBV10-3 and TRBJ2-7; TCRdb's assignment of TRBD1 cannot be checked, as there is no DNA. CDR1 is ENHRY, CDR2 SYGVKD, per germline. CDR3 length equals 15 residues. The chain's CDR3 is CAISVLLGQDYEQYF.

The chain recombines TRBV7-2 with TRBJ1-5; absent DNA, TCRdb's TRBD1 call cannot be checked. CDR3 length equals 14 residues. Looked up from germline, CDR1 is SGHTA and CDR2 is FQGNSA. This CDR3 is CASSQARGNQPQHF. Combining the CDR3 with reference TRBV7-2 and TRBJ1-5 gives the whole variable domain GAGVSQSPSNKVTEKGKDVELRCDPISGHTALYWYRQSLGQGLEFLIYFQGNSAPDKSGLPSDRFSAERTGGSVSTLTIQRTQQEDSAVYLCASSQARGNQPQHFGDGTRLSIL.

The chain couples TRBV7-6 to TRBJ2-1; TCRdb's D call, TRBD2, is unchecked because there is no DNA. In germline, CDR1 is SGHVS, CDR2 FNYEAQ. The CDR3 contains 17 residues. The CDR3 reads CASSPASIPASYNEQFF.

This rearrangement joins TRBV11-3 to TRBJ2-3; no DNA is available, so the TRBD2 call from TCRdb remains unchecked. Looked up from germline, CDR1 is SGHNT and CDR2 is YENEEA. The CDR3 is made up of 16 amino acids. The CDR3 sequence is CASSLDSGGSTDTQYF. The whole variable domain, filled in from reference TRBV11-3 and TRBJ2-3, reads EAGVVQSPRYKIIEKKQPVAFWCNPISGHNTLYWYLQNLGQGPELLIRYENEEAVDDSQLPKDRFSAERLKGVDSTLKIQPAELGDSAVYLCASSLDSGGSTDTQYFGPGTRLTVL.

The chain is built from TRBV7-9 and TRBJ1-1. The V gene's germline CDR1 is SEHNR and CDR2 FQNEAQ (reference sequence). The CDR3 runs to 14 residues. CDR3 residues: CASSLVGGLAEAFF.

V and J are TRBV7-3 and TRBJ2-2; with no DNA, the TCRdb D assignment of TRBD2 cannot be verified. CDR3 size: 15 residues. Germline V gene data show CDR1 as SGHTA and CDR2 as FQGTGA. The chain's CDR3 is CASSFPSSGTGELFF.

The rearrangement uses TRBV7-9 and TRBJ1-5; TCRdb designates TRBD1, a call that cannot be tested without DNA. Germline CDR1 SEHNR, CDR2 FQNEAQ (reference sequence). The CDR3 is 14 amino acids. CDR3 residues: CASSYGQTYQPQHF.

V is TRBV19 and J is TRBJ1-2; TCRdb indicates TRBD1, and absent DNA this call remains unverified. Germline assignment: CDR1 LNHDA and CDR2 SQIVND (reference sequence). There are 16 residues in the CDR3. CDR3: CASSVFTGRRNYGYTF.

This rearrangement joins TRBV7-2 to TRBJ1-4; TCRdb proposes TRBD1, but this gene call is untestable without DNA. CDR1 is SGHTA and CDR2 is FQGNSA in the germline V gene. The CDR3 is made up of 15 amino acids. The CDR3 reads CASSLDTGANEKLFF.

The chain carries TRBV10-3 and TRBJ2-7; TCRdb picks TRBD2, but there is no DNA to check that call. CDR3 length equals 19 residues. The V gene's germline CDR1 is ENHRY and CDR2 SYGVKD. The CDR3 region is CAISDPGTANLQETYEQYF.

The chain carries TRBV19 and TRBJ1-6. CDR1 LNHDA and CDR2 SQIVND come from the germline V gene (reference sequence). The CDR3 consists of 14 residues. This CDR3 reads CASSIRSGNSPLHF. Filled out from reference TRBV19 and TRBJ1-6, the complete variable domain reads DGGITQSPKYLFRKEGQNVTLSCEQNLNHDAMYWYRQDPGQGLRLIYYSQIVNDFQKGDIAEGYSVSREKKESFPLTVTSAQKNPTAFYLCASSIRSGNSPLHFGNGTRLTVT.

V gene TRBV5-1 combines with J gene TRBJ2-7; absent DNA, TCRdb's TRBD1 call cannot be checked. The CDR3 is 17 amino acids. Germline assignment: CDR1 SGHRS and CDR2 YFSETQ. CDR3 sequence: CASSSPAPGTGIYEQYF. Supplemented by reference TRBV5-1 and TRBJ2-7, the full variable domain reads KAGVTQTPRYLIKTRGQQVTLSCSPISGHRSVSWYQQTPGQGLQFLFEYFSETQRNKGNFPGRFSGRQFSNSRSEMNVSTLELGDSALYLCASSSPAPGTGIYEQYFGPGTRLTVT.